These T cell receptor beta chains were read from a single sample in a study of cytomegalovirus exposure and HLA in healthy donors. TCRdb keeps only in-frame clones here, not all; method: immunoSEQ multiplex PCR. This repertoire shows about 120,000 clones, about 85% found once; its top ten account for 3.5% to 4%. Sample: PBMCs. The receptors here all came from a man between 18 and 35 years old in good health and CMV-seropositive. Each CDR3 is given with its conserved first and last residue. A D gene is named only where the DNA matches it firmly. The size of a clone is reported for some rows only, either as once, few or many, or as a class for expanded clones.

CASSPSVVGALDSGNTIYF	TGTGCCAGCAGCCCCAGCGTTGTGGGGGCACTTGACTCTGGAAACACCATATATTTT	TRBV7-6	TRBJ1-3	NA	NA
CASRSPSGRPETQYF	TGTGCCAGCAGATCTCCTTCGGGTAGACCGGAGACCCAGTACTTC	TRBV6-6	TRBJ2-5	NA	NA
CASSQDPRLAGVYNEQFF	TGCGCCAGCAGCCAAGATCCGAGGCTAGCGGGGGTATACAATGAGCAGTTCTTC	TRBV4-3	TRBJ2-1	few	TRBD2
CASSLGLAAGVNEQFF	TGCGCCAGCAGCTTGGGACTAGCGGCAGGGGTGAATGAGCAGTTCTTC	TRBV5-1	TRBJ2-1	NA	TRBD2
CASSLSYSNQPQHF	TGTGCCAGCAGTTTATCGTATAGCAATCAGCCCCAGCATTTT	TRBV27	TRBJ1-5	NA	NA
CASSLELAGFDEQYF	TGCGCCAGCAGCTTGGAACTAGCGGGATTCGACGAGCAGTACTTC	TRBV5-1	TRBJ2-7	NA	TRBD2
CASSLGQGFYGYTF	TGCGCCAGCAGCTTGGGACAGGGCTTCTATGGCTACACCTTC	TRBV5-1	TRBJ1-2	NA	TRBD1
CASSKQVPAGGLRQTQYF	TGTGCCAGCAGCAAGCAAGTCCCCGCGGGGGGGCTAAGACAGACCCAGTACTTC	TRBV5-5	TRBJ2-5	NA	TRBD2
CASSDSKRTGENTEAFF	TGTGCCAGCAGTGACTCTAAAAGGACAGGGGAGAACACTGAAGCTTTCTTT	TRBV6-4	TRBJ1-1	NA	TRBD1
CASSLSSRNEQFF	TGTGCCAGCAGTTTATCGTCCAGAAATGAGCAGTTCTTC	TRBV27	TRBJ2-1	once	NA
CASSSFGGLADTQYF	TGTGCCAGCAGCTCATTCGGGGGGCTGGCAGATACGCAGTATTTT	TRBV7-9	TRBJ2-3	once	NA
CASSDSGLALNSPLHF	TGCGCCAGCAGTGATTCAGGGCTGGCGCTGAATTCACCCCTCCACTTT	TRBV10-2	TRBJ1-6	few	NA
CSVVGAGTGGGWQYF	TGCAGCGTTGTGGGGGCCGGGACAGGGGGTGGATGGCAGTACTTC	TRBV29-1	TRBJ2-7	NA	TRBD1
CASSLLRNTEAFF	TGTGCCAGCAGCTTATTGAGGAACACTGAAGCTTTCTTT	TRBV7-2	TRBJ1-1	NA	NA
CASSSLIAGGLPMETQYF	TGTGCCAGCAGTTCGCTCATAGCGGGGGGGCTTCCAATGGAGACCCAGTACTTC	TRBV27	TRBJ2-5	NA	TRBD2
CASSSFDRAYEQYF	TGTGCCAGCAGCTCGTTTGACAGGGCGTACGAGCAGTACTTC	TRBV5-6	TRBJ2-7	NA	TRBD1
CASSLVQGAQLGYTF	TGTGCCAGCAGCTTGGTACAGGGGGCACAATTGGGCTACACCTTC	TRBV5-6	TRBJ1-2	NA	TRBD1
CSVFSAGAGYGYTF	TGCAGCGTTTTTTCAGCGGGGGCTGGGTATGGCTACACCTTC	TRBV29-1	TRBJ1-2	NA	NA
CASSQARQGVGEQYF	TGTGCCAGCAGCCAGGCCCGACAGGGGGTGGGCGAGCAGTACTTC	TRBV14	TRBJ2-7	NA	TRBD1
CASSLSIPPAGELFF	TGTGCCAGCAGCTTATCCATCCCGCCGGCCGGGGAGCTGTTTTTT	TRBV7-6	TRBJ2-2	NA	NA
CASSPGTSADTQYF	TGTGCCAGCAGTCCCGGGACTAGCGCAGATACGCAGTATTTT	TRBV6-1	TRBJ2-3	NA	TRBD2
CASSRTSGGYNEQFF	TGTGCCAGCAGCCGGACTAGCGGGGGTTACAATGAGCAGTTCTTC	TRBV13	TRBJ2-1	NA	TRBD2
CASSLRFRSAGGSPLHF	TGTGCCAGCAGCTTAAGGTTTAGGTCGGCTGGCGGTTCACCCCTCCACTTT	TRBV7-6	TRBJ1-6	few	NA
CAIRDSNLNQPQHF	TGTGCCATCAGGGACAGTAACCTCAATCAGCCCCAGCATTTT	TRBV10-3	TRBJ1-5	NA	NA
CASSLSAGAGEAFF	TGTGCCAGCAGCTTATCCGCAGGGGCCGGTGAAGCTTTCTTT	TRBV7-9	TRBJ1-1	once	NA
CSVRVGVSTDTQYF	TGCAGCGTTCGGGTCGGTGTTTCCACAGATACGCAGTATTTT	TRBV29-1	TRBJ2-3	NA	NA
CASNPGLAGVWEQFF	TGTGCCAGCAACCCCGGACTAGCGGGAGTTTGGGAGCAGTTCTTC	TRBV7-9	TRBJ2-1	few	TRBD2
CASGFPHQGMMATNEKLFF	TGTGCTAGTGGTTTCCCCCATCAGGGTATGATGGCAACTAATGAAAAACTGTTTTTT	TRBV12-5	TRBJ1-4	NA	NA
CATERGTSGRSSYEQYF	TGTGCCACCGAGCGAGGGACTAGCGGGCGAAGCTCCTACGAGCAGTACTTC	TRBV2	TRBJ2-7	NA	TRBD2
CASTTSQGASYEQYF	TGTGCCAGCACCACATCACAGGGGGCATCCTACGAGCAGTACTTC	TRBV11-2	TRBJ2-7	NA	TRBD1
CASSPRARGNTGELFF	TGTGCCAGCTCACCACGCGCTAGAGGAAACACCGGGGAGCTGTTTTTT	TRBV18	TRBJ2-2	NA	NA
CASSIQGGTGEQYF	TGTGCCAGTAGTATACAGGGAGGTACTGGGGAGCAGTACTTC	TRBV19	TRBJ2-7	NA	NA
CASSWTSGYNEQFF	TGTGCCAGCAGTTGGACTAGCGGCTACAATGAGCAGTTCTTC	TRBV6-1	TRBJ2-1	NA	TRBD2
CAWSGTVNEKLFF	TGTGCCTGGAGCGGGACAGTAAATGAAAAACTGTTTTTT	TRBV30	TRBJ1-4	NA	TRBD1
CASSATSGSSYNEQFF	TGCGCCAGCAGCGCGACTAGCGGAAGCTCCTACAATGAGCAGTTCTTC	TRBV5-1	TRBJ2-1	NA	TRBD2
CAISPGQETQYF	TGTGCCATCAGTCCGGGGCAAGAGACCCAGTACTTC	TRBV10-3	TRBJ2-5	NA	NA
CASTGTPRNGYTF	TGTGCCAGCACTGGGACTCCCCGGAATGGCTACACCTTC	TRBV21-1	TRBJ1-2	NA	NA
CATSASGRNEQFF	TGTGCCACCAGCGCTAGCGGGAGGAATGAGCAGTTCTTC	TRBV2	TRBJ2-1	NA	TRBD2
CASSPEAAYQETQYF	TGTGCCAGCAGTCCAGAGGCAGCATACCAAGAGACCCAGTACTTC	TRBV9	TRBJ2-5	NA	NA
CASSLGSGSGALARGYTF	TGTGCCAGCAGCTTAGGTTCAGGGTCCGGTGCCCTCGCGCGGGGCTACACCTTC	TRBV7-2	TRBJ1-2	NA	NA
CASSIRTGAADTQYF	TGTGCCAGTAGTATAAGGACAGGGGCCGCAGATACGCAGTATTTT	TRBV19	TRBJ2-3	few	TRBD1
CASQEGRSDTQYF	TGTGCCAGCCAGGAGGGTCGATCAGATACGCAGTATTTT	TRBV19	TRBJ2-3	NA	NA